The clone carrying this T cell receptor beta chain was seen ten or more times. The antigen remains unidentified. There are 13 residues in the CDR3. The V and J ends lost 2 bases and 3 bases, in that order; junction bases with no gene match: 1. This sample was taken from a study of regulatory T cells in long-lasting Graves disease. Background on the study: The study enrolled newly diagnosed Graves' patients on antithyroid drugs under 3 months.

HTBI primers from iRepertoire and Arm-PCR of CDR3 regions yielded the TCR beta libraries. MiXCR, run by TCRdb on the multiplex PCR reads, gives a single entry per CDR3 protein. The sample lists about 300,000 distinct CDR3 sequences; 18% were seen once. Study-level points and caveats: It was in persistent disease that TRBV28, TRBJ1-2 and TRBJ2-5 were favored. Blood alone, not thyroid tissue, was studied.

Noted time point: newly diagnosed GD, antithyroid drugs for less than 3 months. PBMC-extracted RNA yielded the TCR library. The source was peripheral blood mononuclear cells (PBMCs), collected at new diagnosis, from a patient treated with antithyroid drugs. The rearrangement uses TRBV12-3 or TRBV12-4 and TRBJ2-7; 7 positions match TRBD1. The receptor comes from a female donor with Graves disease. The CDR3 is CASSLQGDYEQYF. Written as DNA, the CDR3 is TGTGCCAGCAGTTTACAGGGGGACTACGAGCAGTACTTC.